This section outlines one T cell receptor (beta chain) sequence together with its context. In this sample, this clone turned up a few times. It lacks a known antigen. Within one base of it there is no much larger clone, and no base qualities were kept. These data originate in a study of blood T cell repertoires in COVID-19 (dated by TCRdb to the early 2020s). Regarding the research as a whole: Samples covering the acute and convalescent phases of COVID-19 were provided by collaborators in the United States, Italy and Spain. The material from the prospective study consisted of cDNA or gDNA derived from T cells, B-cell-depleted T cells, or PBMCs. The dataset comprised deeply sampled blood TCRbeta repertoires from subjects exposed to, actively infected with, or recovered from COVID-19. The repertoires were released in a freely available public database meant as a resource for research on the immune response to SARS-CoV-2. Samples were obtained from the ongoing ImmuneRACE study (first 160 participants) and from over 1,000 subjects provided by 6 global collaborators. Nearly every sample came with metadata listing a de-identified subject ID, COVID-19 status, age in years and sex. Where HLA class I and class II types were available, the types were taken from metadata supplied by the sample provider, not from assay-based typing. Overall study results and their limits: How much clinical and demographic metadata was included differed by source and by participant, and the metadata was provided uncurated.

Whole blood was collected in K2EDTA tubes by collaborating institutions according to the institutions' own protocols. For TCRbeta analysis, collaborators shipped samples in one of three forms: frozen whole blood, isolated PBMCs, or DNA extracted from either of those sample types. TCRbeta CDR3 regions were amplified from genomic DNA by means of the immunoSEQ Assay, a bias-controlled multiplex PCR. Concerning the study's data processing: Nucleated cell counts per sample were estimated from amplification of reference gene primers within the assay. To quantify the absolute abundance of each unique TCRbeta CDR3 rearrangement, sequence reads were collapsed and filtered. For each sample, productive Simpson clonality was calculated by taking the square root of Simpson's diversity index across productive rearrangements. TCRdb limited this immuneACCESS table to in-frame rearrangements with V and J called. A share of clones is missing; checked studies link under half to unresolved V genes, and the rest is unexplained. V, J and clone size are taken as reported in that table, and D and trimming were inferred from the DNA itself. This sample is represented by some 200,000 clones; around three quarters of them were singletons. In total, the top ten clones hold 7.2% of the sample.

The CDR3 measures 15 amino acids from cysteine to phenylalanine. Only CDR3 DNA is held: 45 bases, read in frame from base 1. V and J are trimmed by 0 bases and 5 bases, and the gene matches miss 3 bases of the junction. The germline V gene sets CDR1 to LGHNA and CDR2 to YNFKEQ. The chain was built from TRBV4-2 and TRBJ2-3; TRBD2 agrees with 9 junctional bases. The source material was peripheral blood. The receptor comes from a woman in her 70s with acute or convalescent COVID-19. The DNA sequence is given as TGTGCCAGCAGCCAAGATAGCGGGGGAGTAGATACGCAGTATTTT. The translation is CASSQDSGGVDTQYF.